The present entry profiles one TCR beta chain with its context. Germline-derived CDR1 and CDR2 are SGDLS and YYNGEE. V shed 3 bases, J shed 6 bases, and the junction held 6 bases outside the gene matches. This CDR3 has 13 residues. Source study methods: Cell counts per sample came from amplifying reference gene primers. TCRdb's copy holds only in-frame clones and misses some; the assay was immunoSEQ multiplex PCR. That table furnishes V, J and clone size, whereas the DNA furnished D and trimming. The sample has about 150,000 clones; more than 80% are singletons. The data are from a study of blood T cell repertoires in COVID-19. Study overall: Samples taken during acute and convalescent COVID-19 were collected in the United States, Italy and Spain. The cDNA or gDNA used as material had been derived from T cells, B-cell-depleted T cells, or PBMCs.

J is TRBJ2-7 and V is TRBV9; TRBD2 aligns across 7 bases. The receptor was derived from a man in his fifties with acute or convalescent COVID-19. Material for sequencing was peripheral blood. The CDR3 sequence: CASSADGEGEQYF. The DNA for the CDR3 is TGTGCCAGCAGCGCTGACGGGGAGGGCGAGCAGTACTTC.